This entry lists 8 T cell receptor beta chains sequenced from one sample in a study of T cells in Graves' hyperthyroidism and ophthalmopathy. Amplification of TCR beta CDR3 regions was performed using RNA transcripts as template. The HTBI set primed first-round TCR CDR3 RT-PCR. TCRdb reanalysed the multiplex PCR reads using MiXCR and keeps one entry per CDR3 protein. The sample gives 130,000 to 150,000 distinct CDR3 sequences, roughly a fifth of which show up once; around 69% is in the top ten. The sequenced sample was blood. The receptors here all came from a woman aged 50 to 65 with Graves' hyperthyroidism that later progressed to Graves' ophthalmopathy.

This clonotype was picked up many times. V gene TRBV12-3 or TRBV12-4 combines with J gene TRBJ2-3; 7 bases align to TRBD1. The CDR3 extends over 13 amino acids. V shed 5 bases, J shed 7 bases, and the junction held 6 bases outside the gene matches. The CDR3 DNA is TGTGCCAGCAGTAGCCGACAGGGACATACGCAGTATTTT. It encodes CASSSRQGHTQYF.

This clonotype has a count of ten or more. The V call is TRBV6-5, the J call TRBJ2-7, with D uncertain. Germline assignment: CDR1 MNHEY and CDR2 SVGAGI. Trimming cost V 0 bases and J 3 bases, with 9 bases left between them. The CDR3 consists of 14 residues. The CDR3 region has the DNA TGTGCCAGCAGTTACTCGGCCGATAGCTACGAGCAGTACTTC. Translation: CASSYSADSYEQYF.

The rearrangement joins TRBV28 to TRBJ2-1, with TRBD2 matching over 8 bases. The trim removed 1 base at V and 8 bases at J, leaving 7 bases unmatched. The CDR3 loop spans 15 amino acids. Germline V gene lookup returns CDR1 MDHEN and CDR2 SYDVKM. The CDR3 DNA reads as TGTGCCAGCAGTTTATTCGGGGGGGGGAATCATGAGCAGTTCTTC. It codes for CASSLFGGGNHEQFF.

The chain has TRBV11-2 and TRBJ2-1; 9 bases align to TRBD2. J lost 5 bases, V lost 5 bases, and 10 bases had no gene match. The CDR3 contains 16 residues. Germline assignment: CDR1 SGHAT and CDR2 FQNNGV. This chain's CDR3 is CASSMGRGGPNNEQFF. CDR3 nucleotide sequence: TGTGCCAGCAGCATGGGGCGGGGGGGCCCCAACAATGAGCAGTTCTTC.

The chain joins TRBV20-1 to TRBJ1-2; 9 nucleotides align to TRBD1. The CDR3 loop spans 12 amino acids. The germline V gene has CDR1 DFQATT and CDR2 SNEGSKA (reference sequence). With V trimmed by 5 bases and J by 6 bases, 4 bases remained unmatched. The CDR3 sequence: CSAGDRVDGYTF. CDR3 sequence (DNA): TGCAGTGCTGGGGACAGGGTAGATGGCTACACCTTC.

Details on this clonotype: The CDR3 does not end in the conserved phenylalanine or tryptophan, so this is likely a read error. The chain couples TRBV9 to TRBJ1-2, with 7 bases matching TRBD1. Germline lookup yields CDR1 SGDLS and CDR2 YYNGEE. V was clipped by 0 bases and J by 7 bases; unmatched bases: 6. The CDR3 sequence is 14 residues long. The CDR3 sequence: CASSVGGGSVGYTL. The CDR3 DNA sequence: TGTGCCAGCAGCGTAGGAGGGGGCTCGGTTGGCTACACCCTC.

The table lists this clonotype with many counts. Since no conserved phenylalanine or tryptophan closes the CDR3, a read error is the likely cause. The chain couples TRBV27 to TRBJ1-5; the D is unclear. The CDR3 has 17 amino acids. V gave up 4 bases and J gave up 0 bases, with 16 bases separating them. Per germline, CDR1 MNHEY and CDR2 SMNVEV (reference sequence). In nucleotides, the CDR3 is TGTGCCAGCAGTTCGGCGTTAGGACCCATTAGCAATCAGCCCCAGCATTCT. Amino acids: CASSSALGPISNQPQHS.

This clonotype was detected many times. This chain joins TRBV12-3 or TRBV12-4 and TRBJ2-2, with TRBD1 matching over 7 bases. V dropped 6 bases and J dropped 3; count of bases not matched to a gene: 7. The CDR3 runs 15 residues. The CDR3 DNA follows: TGTGCCAGCAGCCGTAGGGGGCGAGACACCGGGGAGCTGTTTTTT. Translation gives CASSRRGRDTGELFF.